Presented here are 9 T cell receptor beta chains from one specimen sequenced in a study of blood T cell repertoires in COVID-19. TCRdb's copy holds only in-frame clones and misses some; the assay was immunoSEQ multiplex PCR. The sample has fewer than 250,000 clones, around 80% seen once. The sample was peripheral blood. Every receptor here comes from an elderly woman with COVID-19, enrolled during active disease.

V and J are TRBV28 and TRBJ2-3, with D possibly TRBD2 on 5 matching bases. The CDR3 is 16 residues long. Trimming stripped 5 bases from V and 5 bases from J, with 20 bases between. Looked up from germline, CDR1 is MDHEN and CDR2 is SYDVKM. CDR3 in DNA: TGTGCCAGCAGTCCCGGCGGAGGTTTAGGCGTAGATACGCAGTATTTT. Translation: CASSPGGGLGVDTQYF.

The gene calls are TRBV7-2 and TRBJ1-2; no firm D call. CDR3 size: 15 residues. Germline loops: CDR1 SGHTA, CDR2 FQGNSA. Trimming cost V 2 bases and J 0 bases, with 10 bases left between them. The CDR3 spells CASSLFQATNYGYTF. In nucleotides, the CDR3 is TGTGCCAGCAGCTTATTTCAGGCAACTAACTATGGCTACACCTTC. Full variable domain (missing parts from reference TRBV7-2 and TRBJ1-2): GAGVSQSPSNKVTEKGKDVELRCDPISGHTALYWYRQSLGQGLEFLIYFQGNSAPDKSGLPSDRFSAERTGGSVSTLTIQRTQQEDSAVYLCASSLFQATNYGYTFGSGTRLTVV.

The rearrangement joins TRBV25-1 to TRBJ1-2; 8 positions agree with TRBD1. CDR1 MGHDK and CDR2 SYGVNS come from the germline V gene. Germline trimming cut 5 bases from V and 8 bases from J; bases unmatched to any gene: 7. This CDR3 is built from 13 residues. The CDR3, as DNA: TGTGCCAGCAGTCAGGGGGCTATTAAGGGCTACACCTTC. Translating it yields CASSQGAIKGYTF.

This clone was counted between two and nine times. The chain couples TRBV20-1 to TRBJ2-7, with TRBD2 identical over 10 bases. The CDR3 has 15 residues. Germline CDR1 reads DFQATT; CDR2 reads SNEGSKA (reference sequence). J was trimmed by 1 base and V by 3 bases; bases with no gene match: 6. CDR3 in DNA: TGCAGTGCTAGTTCAAGGACTAGCGGTTCCTACGAGCAGTACTTC. Amino acids: CSASSRTSGSYEQYF.

V is TRBV18 and J is TRBJ1-1; tentative D call: TRBD1 (6 bases). Germline assignment: CDR1 KGHSH and CDR2 LQKENI. V was trimmed by 4 bases and J by 4 bases, leaving 13 bases between them. The CDR3 is 14 residues long. Written as DNA, the CDR3 is TGTGCCAGCTCACAACCTTACAGGGCCACTGAAGCTTTCTTT. Protein sequence: CASSQPYRATEAFF. The full variable domain, rest sourced from reference TRBV18 and TRBJ1-1, is NAGVMQNPRHLVRRRGQEARLRCSPMKGHSHVYWYRQLPEEGLKFMVYLQKENIIDESGMPKERFSAEFPKEGPSILRIQQVVRGDSAAYFCASSQPYRATEAFFGQGTRLTVV.

The chain is built from TRBV5-5 and TRBJ2-7, with D perhaps matching TRBD1 (5 bases). Germline-derived CDR1 and CDR2 are SGHKS and YYEKEE (reference sequence). V gave up 0 bases and J gave up 12 bases, with 13 bases separating them. The CDR3 is 12 amino acids. CDR3: CASSLVVRDPYV. The CDR3 nucleotides read TGTGCCAGCAGCTTGGTCGTCAGGGATCCGTACGTC.

This sequence joins TRBV11-2 and TRBJ2-3, with 7 bases matching TRBD1. CDR1 SGHAT and CDR2 FQNNGV come from the germline V gene. This CDR3 region has 16 residues. V shed 5 bases and J 2 bases; nucleotides not matched to a gene: 10. Here the CDR3 DNA reads TGTGCCAGCAGCACCGACCGGGACAGAGTCACAGATACGCAGTATTTT. Translation gives CASSTDRDRVTDTQYF.

J is TRBJ2-7 and V is TRBV3-1 (or the pseudogene TRBV3-2); possible D gene TRBD2, 6 bases. V gave up 4 bases and J gave up 0 bases, with 10 bases separating them. The germline gives CDR1 LGHDT, CDR2 YNNKEL (reference sequence). CDR3 size: 14 residues. CDR3 region: CASSPYGSSYEQYF. DNA of the CDR3: TGTGCCAGCAGCCCCTACGGGAGCTCCTACGAGCAGTACTTC.

The chain is built from TRBV5-1 and TRBJ1-3; D uncertain. Trimming shortened V by 3 bases and J by 0 bases, and 10 bases separated the two germline ends. The CDR3 loop spans 15 amino acids. Germline V CDR1 and CDR2: SGHRS, YFSETQ. The CDR3 DNA follows: TGCGCCAGCAGCTCCGGGTTTAGCTCTGGAAACACCATATATTTT. Encoded protein: CASSSGFSSGNTIYF.